This TCR beta chain was profiled in a study of T cell responses to AZD1222 COVID-19 vaccine. The CDR3 extends over 12 amino acids. CDR1 is LGHNT, CDR2 FRNRAP, per germline. The V end was cut by 2 bases, the J end by 13 bases, with 9 bases between. Regarding the study as a whole: Baseline seropositives among AZD1222 recipients totaled only six. Researchers report vaccine-associated CD4 TCRs spanning spike, with dominance at 160-218 and 743-854. Only after the peak T cell response were repertoires sampled.

Second doses were pooled across both intervals (about 4 or about 12 weeks). Note on this clone: Its antigen is currently unknown.

Libraries were prepared by immunoSEQ multiplex PCR; TCRdb keeps only in-frame clonotypes and omits some of them. The data contain approximately 120,000 clones, roughly 86% of them seen just once; the ten biggest clones take up 4% to 5.5%. The source is an adult who received the AZD1222 COVID-19 vaccine. The chain employs TRBV12-5 and TRBJ1-6; D is uncertain. This specimen consisted of peripheral blood, obtained 28 days after the second AZD1222 dose. CDR3 residues: CASGLSVRPLHF. CDR3 in DNA: TGTGCTAGTGGTTTGTCTGTAAGGCCCCTCCACTTT.